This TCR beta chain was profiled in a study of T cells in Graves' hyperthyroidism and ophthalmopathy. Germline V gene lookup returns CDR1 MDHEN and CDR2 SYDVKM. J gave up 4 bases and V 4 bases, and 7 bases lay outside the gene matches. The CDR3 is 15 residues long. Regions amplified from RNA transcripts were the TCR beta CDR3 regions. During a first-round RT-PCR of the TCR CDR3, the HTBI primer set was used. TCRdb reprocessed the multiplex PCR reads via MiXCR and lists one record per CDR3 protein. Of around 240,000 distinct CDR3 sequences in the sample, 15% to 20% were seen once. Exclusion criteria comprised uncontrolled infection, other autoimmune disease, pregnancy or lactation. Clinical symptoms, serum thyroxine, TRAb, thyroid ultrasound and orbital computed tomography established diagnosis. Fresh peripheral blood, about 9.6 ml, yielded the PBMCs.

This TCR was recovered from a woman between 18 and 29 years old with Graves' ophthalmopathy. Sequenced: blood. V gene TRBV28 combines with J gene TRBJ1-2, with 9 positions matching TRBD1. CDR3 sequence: CASSSPTGGPYGYTF. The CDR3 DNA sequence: TGTGCCAGCAGTTCCCCCACAGGGGGCCCCTATGGCTACACCTTC.